The 13 T cell receptor beta chains reported below all come from one sample, sequenced in a study of OX40 agonist ivuxolimab in advanced cancers. Profiling relied on immunoSEQ multiplex PCR, and the TCRdb table lists in-frame clones only, not all of them. The sample contains fewer than 70,000 clones, 75% to 90% of which appear only once. The material sequenced was CD4+ or CD8+ T cells sorted from blood, taken in a trial of the OX40 agonist ivuxolimab. The receptor source for this set is an adult with an advanced solid tumor such as melanoma, head and neck, liver or kidney cancer.

V usage is TRBV19 and J usage is TRBJ2-2, with D uncertain. With 3 bases removed from V and 5 bases from J, the gap between germline ends came to 13 bases. The CDR3 has 15 amino acids. The germline V gene has CDR1 LNHDA and CDR2 SQIVND (reference sequence). CDR3: CASSIPGSKTGELFF. For the CDR3, the DNA is TGTGCCAGTAGTATTCCGGGCTCAAAAACCGGGGAGCTGTTTTTT.

This clone has more than one count but fewer than ten. The rearrangement joins TRBV14 to TRBJ2-1; 9 bases map to TRBD2. V trimming: 4 bases; J trimming: 9 bases; junction bases outside the gene matches: 10. Germline V gene sequence: CDR1 SGHDN, CDR2 FVKESK. The length of the CDR3 is 15 residues. The DNA for the CDR3 is TGTGCCAGCAGCCGATCTAGCGGGGTAAGGGGTGAGCAGTTCTTC. It yields the protein CASSRSSGVRGEQFF. The variable domain in full, completed from reference TRBV14 and TRBJ2-1, reads EAGVTQFPSHSVIEKGQTVTLRCDPISGHDNLYWYRRVMGKEIKFLLHFVKESKQDESGMPNNRFLAERTGGTYSTLKVQPAELEDSGVYFCASSRSSGVRGEQFFGPGTRLTVL.

The chain uses TRBV5-4 and TRBJ2-2; perhaps TRBD1 as D (6 bases). Looked up from germline, CDR1 is SGHNT and CDR2 is YYREEE (reference sequence). The CDR3 spans 15 residues. V was cut by 2 bases and J by 6 bases, with 14 bases left in between. CDR3 sequence (DNA): TGTGCCAGCAGCTTCCAGGGGCTATATTCCGGGGAGCTGTTTTTT. It encodes CASSFQGLYSGELFF.

This chain connects TRBV9 to TRBJ1-3; 7 nucleotides align to TRBD1. The CDR3 covers 15 residues. CDR1 is SGDLS and CDR2 is YYNGEE in the germline V gene. The trim removed 4 bases at V and 4 bases at J, leaving 8 bases unmatched. This chain's CDR3 is CASSPGGAGGNTIYF. CDR3 coding DNA: TGTGCCAGCAGCCCAGGGGGGGCCGGAGGAAACACCATATATTTT. The whole variable domain, filled in from reference TRBV9 and TRBJ1-3, reads DSGVTQTPKHLITATGQRVTLRCSPRSGDLSVYWYQQSLDQGLQFLIQYYNGEERAKGNILERFSAQQFPDLHSELNLSSLELGDSALYFCASSPGGAGGNTIYFGEGSWLTVV.

V is TRBV7-9 and J is TRBJ2-7; D might be TRBD2 (6 bases). Germline CDR1 SEHNR, CDR2 FQNEAQ (reference sequence). Between the trimmed V and J ends, which lost 1 base and 3 bases, there was a span of 13 bases. The CDR3 totals 15 residues. CDR3 region: CASSLGGGQYYEQYF. The CDR3 coding sequence is TGTGCCAGCAGCTTAGGTGGAGGGCAGTACTACGAGCAGTACTTC.

The rearrangement joins TRBV2 to TRBJ1-6; no clear D gene. The CDR3 is 13 amino acids. Deletions cut 10 bases from V and 0 bases from J, with 7 bases between. Germline-derived CDR1 and CDR2 are SNHLY and FYNNEI. The CDR3 reads CATSVSYNSPLHF. The CDR3 DNA reads as TGTGCCACCTCGGTCTCCTATAATTCACCCCTCCACTTT.

This clone came up once. This chain links TRBV27 with TRBJ2-3, with D tentatively TRBD1 (5 bases). The V end lost 3 bases, the J end lost 1 base, and 11 bases lay between the germline ends. CDR1 is MNHEY, CDR2 SMNVEV, per germline (reference sequence). This CDR3 comprises 15 residues. CDR3 nucleotides: TGTGCCAGCAGTTTTAGTGGCAGGGGCACAGATACGCAGTATTTT. Translation gives CASSFSGRGTDTQYF.

The rearrangement uses TRBV7-3 and TRBJ1-2, with D uncertain. Germline values: CDR1 SGHTA, CDR2 FQGTGA. The V end was cut by 2 bases, the J end by 2 bases, with 6 bases between. The CDR3 sequence is 13 residues long. The CDR3 loop reads CASSLLPNYGYTF. CDR3 DNA: TGTGCCAGCAGCTTATTGCCCAACTATGGCTACACCTTC.

This chain uses TRBV18 with TRBJ2-1, with D possibly TRBD2 on 6 matching bases. The V gene lost 3 bases and the J gene lost 7 bases, with 10 bases spanning the gap. This CDR3 has 13 amino acids. Germline CDR1 reads KGHSH; CDR2 reads LQKENI. The CDR3 protein is CASSPSGRNEQFF. The CDR3 DNA reads TGTGCCAGCTCACCGTCCGGGAGAAATGAGCAGTTCTTC.

The chain combines TRBV28 with TRBJ1-4; D may be TRBD1 (5 bases). CDR1 is MDHEN and CDR2 is SYDVKM in the germline V gene. The CDR3 loop spans 18 amino acids. V was cut by 7 bases and J by 4 bases, with 25 bases left in between. The CDR3 loop is CASTTLIPVTEYNEKLFF. The DNA for the CDR3 is TGTGCCAGCACTACCCTCATCCCCGTGACAGAGTATAATGAAAAACTGTTTTTT.

The V gene is TRBV6-6, the J gene TRBJ2-1; 10 bases are shared with TRBD2. The CDR3 sequence is 15 residues long. Per germline, CDR1 MNHNY and CDR2 SVGAGI (reference sequence). The junction had 9 bases not matched to a gene; V was cut back by 7 bases and J by 6 bases. The CDR3 region has the DNA TGTGCCAGCACTTGGACTAGCGGAATTACCAATGAGCAGTTCTTC. As protein: CASTWTSGITNEQFF.

The rearrangement links TRBV9 to TRBJ1-1, with D unresolved. Germline assignment: CDR1 SGDLS and CDR2 YYNGEE. The CDR3 covers 14 residues. The V and J ends lost 1 base and 4 bases respectively, with 11 bases between them. CDR3 loop: CASSVREEGTEAFF. The CDR3 region has the DNA TGTGCCAGCAGCGTAAGGGAGGAGGGCACTGAAGCTTTCTTT. The variable domain in full, completed from reference TRBV9 and TRBJ1-1, reads DSGVTQTPKHLITATGQRVTLRCSPRSGDLSVYWYQQSLDQGLQFLIQYYNGEERAKGNILERFSAQQFPDLHSELNLSSLELGDSALYFCASSVREEGTEAFFGQGTRLTVV.

The V gene is TRBV10-3, the J gene TRBJ2-5; 12 bases align to TRBD2. The CDR3 loop spans 15 amino acids. CDR1 and CDR2 (germline): ENHRY, SYGVKD. V trimming: 4 bases; J trimming: 4 bases; junction bases outside the gene matches: 4. CDR3 loop: CAISVLAGGGETQYF. Written as DNA, the CDR3 is TGTGCCATCAGTGTACTAGCGGGAGGAGGAGAGACCCAGTACTTC.